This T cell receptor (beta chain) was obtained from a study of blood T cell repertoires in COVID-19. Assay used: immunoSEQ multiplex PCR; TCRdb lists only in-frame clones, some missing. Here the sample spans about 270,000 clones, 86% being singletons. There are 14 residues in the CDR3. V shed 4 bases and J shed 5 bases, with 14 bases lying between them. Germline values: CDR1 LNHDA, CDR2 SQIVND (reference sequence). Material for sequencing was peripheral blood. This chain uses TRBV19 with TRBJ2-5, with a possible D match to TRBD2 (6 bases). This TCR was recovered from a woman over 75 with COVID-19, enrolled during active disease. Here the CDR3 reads CASSSGTLGETQYF. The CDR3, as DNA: TGTGCCAGTAGTAGCGGGACCCTAGGGGAGACCCAGTACTTC.